This entry concerns a single T cell receptor beta chain. Its antigen is unidentified. This sample was taken from a study of long-term antiretroviral therapy in people with HIV. General study results and limits: Clonal expansions arising prior to ART prevailed in the repertoire at every time point.

Researchers ran immunoSEQ v3.0 at survey level. Assay: immunoSEQ multiplex PCR; the TCRdb copy retains only in-frame clones and omits some. This sample carries about 27,000 clones, approximately 78% of them seen once, and the ten largest clones take about 9%. Trimming took 6 bases from V and 4 from J, leaving 11 bases between them. The CDR3 is made up of 13 amino acids. Germline CDR1 and CDR2: MNHNS and SASEGT. The sample consisted of unsorted PBMCs, taken 3 years after starting antiretroviral therapy. The V and J genes are TRBV6-1 and TRBJ2-3; perhaps TRBD2 as D (5 bases). The clonotype was recovered from a man aged 40-55 years with HIV. For the CDR3, the DNA is TGTGCCAGCAGGATGGGGAGTGCAGATACGCAGTATTTT. Amino acids: CASRMGSADTQYF.